The T cell receptor beta chain described here comes from a study of CD8+CD57+ T cells in acquired aplastic anemia. TCR beta VDJ combinations and CDR3 sequences were profiled from genomic DNA. TCRdb used MiXCR to reprocess the reads, holding one entry per CDR3 protein. The sample lists some 200,000 distinct CDR3 sequences; about 60% were seen once. Germline V gene lookup returns CDR1 SGHDN and CDR2 FVKESK. The trim removed 4 bases at V and 8 bases at J, leaving 8 bases unmatched. CDR3 size: 15 residues. For sequencing, patients were chosen who had shown expansion of CD8+CD57+ cells by flow cytometry. Sequencing input: sorted CD4+, CD8+, or CD8+CD57+ T cells (not recorded which) from PBMCs. This TCR was sampled from a human donor with aplastic anemia. The rearrangement links TRBV14 to TRBJ1-6, with 7 positions matching TRBD1. CDR3: CASSPDRSYDSPLHF. DNA for the CDR3: TGTGCCAGCAGCCCGGACAGGTCTTACGATTCACCCCTCCACTTT.